This T cell receptor beta chain appears in the sequencing data of a study of a mutant IDH1 vaccine in newly diagnosed glioma. About this clone: Its antigen is not identified.

The CDR3 runs 14 residues. Germline loops: CDR1 MDHEN, CDR2 SYDVKM. V lost 8 bases to trimming and J lost 8 bases, with 21 bases between them. TCRdb keeps only in-frame clones here, not all; method: immunoSEQ multiplex PCR. The sample gives 42,000 or so clones, around 83% of which show up once; roughly 5% is in the top ten. Time point indicated: week 35, safety follow-up. All doses held 300 ug of mutant IDH1 20-mer peptide, with topical imiquimod. The chain employs TRBV28 and TRBJ1-2, with D possibly being TRBD1 (6 bases). Sequencing used PBMCs, obtained from a glioma patient whose treatment included an IDH1 peptide vaccine. The source of this sequence is a woman between 45 and 65 years old with glioma. CDR3 region: CASREGGDLRGYTF. The CDR3 region has the DNA TGTGCCAGCCGCGAGGGGGGGGACCTGCGGGGCTACACCTTC.